This T cell receptor (beta chain) was sequenced for a study of identical twins. TCRdb re-analysed the 5' RACE reads in MiXCR, keeping a single row per CDR3 protein. The repertoire consists of approximately 500,000 distinct CDR3 sequences, with about 15% occurring once and the leading ten covering roughly 0.4%. Study-level results: Less excess twin sharing appeared in beta out-of-frame sequences. A partial confounding effect on zero-insertion analyses could come from invariant MAIT and iNKT cells. Reduced insertions were recorded for abundant cord blood beta clonotypes, with no such pattern in memory repertoires.

V lost 3 bases to trimming and J lost 3 bases; unmatched junction nucleotides: 2. Germline V gives CDR1 MDHEN, CDR2 SYDVKM. This CDR3 has 15 amino acids. With no exceptions, donors were healthy Caucasians. Ten or more counts support this clonotype. Its target is unknown. These data were also reused for a study on yellow fever vaccine responses in identical twins.

What was sequenced was CD4+ T cells sorted from blood. The clonotype originates from a woman under 30 in good health. This rearrangement joins TRBV28 to TRBJ2-1; 10 bases are a match to TRBD2. The CDR3 reads CASSLRLAGYNEQFF. The CDR3 DNA follows: TGTGCCAGCAGTTTGAGACTAGCGGGCTACAATGAGCAGTTCTTC.